This record concerns one T cell receptor beta chain sequence. TCRdb re-called the 5' RACE reads through MiXCR, storing one row per CDR3 protein. The table shows around 250,000 distinct CDR3 sequences, with 6.5% occurring only once. This record comes from a study of identical twins. The CDR3 spans 14 residues. Trimming removed 8 bases from V and 0 bases from J, with 10 bases in between. Germline V gene sequence: CDR1 LGHNT, CDR2 FRNRAP. The same specimen was also included in a second study, on T cells expressing NK-cell markers.

The sequencing sample was made of CD8+ T cells sorted from blood. The sequence came from a woman aged 18-29 years in good health. The chain uses TRBV12-5 and TRBJ2-2, with D perhaps matching TRBD1 or TRBD2 (5 bases each). As DNA, the CDR3 is TGTGCTAGTAACGGGGCCGCGAACACCGGGGAGCTGTTTTTT. Translation gives CASNGAANTGELFF.